This paragraph reports one T cell receptor beta chain. Its specificity is unknown. V lost 2 bases, J lost 6 bases, and 4 bases stayed unmatched. There are 14 residues in the CDR3. Germline lookup yields CDR1 SGDLS and CDR2 YYNGEE. With 60 Vbeta and 13 Jbeta primers, the PCR was carried out. Profiling relied on immunoSEQ multiplex PCR, and the TCRdb table lists in-frame clones only, not all of them. The table shows 120,000 to 150,000 clones, with approximately 78% occurring only once. The sample comes from a study of cytomegalovirus exposure and HLA in healthy donors. Study outcomes and limitations: One cluster of highly shared sequence variants probably arose as a sequencing artifact. Productive status was seen about 87% or about 30% of the time for most TCR beta V segments in an earlier analysis.

The receptor was isolated from a woman aged 40 to 50 in good health and CMV-seropositive. The sequenced sample consisted of PBMCs. The chain recombines TRBV9 with TRBJ2-4, with 8 bases fitting TRBD2. The CDR3 region has the DNA TGTGCCAGCAGCGTCGGGCTAGCGGGAAACATTCAGTACTTC. Translated: CASSVGLAGNIQYF.